This passage covers 16 T cell receptor beta chains from one sample sequenced in a study of T cell responses to AZD1222 COVID-19 vaccine. Profiling relied on immunoSEQ multiplex PCR, and the TCRdb table lists in-frame clones only, not all of them. This table holds 150,000 to 200,000 clones, 92% found once. The specimen comprised peripheral blood, sampled 28 days after the second AZD1222 dose. All receptors derive from an adult who received the AZD1222 COVID-19 vaccine.

The chain has TRBV21-1 and TRBJ1-2; the table's D call, TRBD1, was not checked against the DNA. TRBV21-1 is designated a pseudogene. The CDR3 consists of 15 residues. The CDR3 loop reads CASSPFPGTGDGYTF. In nucleotides, the CDR3 is TGTGCCAGCAGCCCATTCCCCGGGACAGGGGACGGCTACACCTTC.

The V and J genes are TRBV14 and TRBJ1-2; D unclear. The CDR3 covers 16 residues. The V end was cut by 1 base, the J end by 3 bases, with 15 bases between. CDR1 and CDR2 (germline): SGHDN, FVKESK. CDR3 DNA: TGTGCCAGCAGCCAAGCCCGCGAGGGTGGCGACTATGGCTACACCTTC. This codes for CASSQAREGGDYGYTF.

This chain joins TRBV14 and TRBJ1-1; unclear D gene. V lost 4 bases and J lost 4, with 16 bases in between. Germline V CDR1 and CDR2: SGHDN, FVKESK. The CDR3 spans 15 residues. In DNA, the CDR3 is TGTGCCAGCAGCCCCCCCAACAGCTTCCTCACTGAAGCTTTCTTT. This sequence encodes CASSPPNSFLTEAFF.

The V call is TRBV28, the J call TRBJ1-1; 8 bases align to TRBD1. The trim removed 5 bases at V and 5 bases at J, leaving 7 bases unmatched. Germline CDR1 is MDHEN and CDR2 is SYDVKM. The CDR3 runs 14 residues. The chain's CDR3 is CASSIHRGGTEAFF. The CDR3 DNA reads TGTGCCAGCAGTATTCACAGGGGGGGGACTGAAGCTTTCTTT.

This chain links TRBV7-8 with TRBJ2-3, with D unresolved. The CDR3 covers 15 residues. CDR1 and CDR2 from the germline V gene are SGHVS and FQNEAQ. The V end lost 7 bases, the J end lost 3 bases, and 17 bases lay between the germline ends. In nucleotides, the CDR3 is TGTGCCAGCAACCCAACCCGGGCTATGACAGATACGCAGTATTTT. Residues: CASNPTRAMTDTQYF.

The chain is built from TRBV3-1 (or the pseudogene TRBV3-2) and TRBJ1-3; D not certain. CDR1 and CDR2 from the germline V gene are LGHDT and YNNKEL (reference sequence). This CDR3 region has 16 residues. With 0 bases removed from V and 0 bases from J, the gap between germline ends came to 9 bases. The CDR3 here is CASSQETLSSGNTIYF. The CDR3 DNA follows: TGTGCCAGCAGCCAAGAGACCCTCTCCTCTGGAAACACCATATATTTT.

The rearrangement uses TRBV7-3 and TRBJ2-7; D is possibly TRBD2 (5 bases). This CDR3 has 15 amino acids. V was cut by 5 bases and J by 4 bases, with 18 bases left in between. The germline gives CDR1 SGHTA, CDR2 FQGTGA. The CDR3 nucleotides read TGTGCCAGCAGCCCCACAGCGGCTCCCCTTTACGAGCAGTACTTC. Translating it yields CASSPTAAPLYEQYF.

This sequence joins TRBV6-2 or TRBV6-3 and TRBJ2-3; TRBD1 matches 7 bases. Losses at the gene ends were 6 bases for V and 0 bases for J; bases not matched to a gene: 6. Per germline, CDR1 MNHEY and CDR2 SVGEGT. The length of the CDR3 is 15 residues. CDR3 sequence (DNA): TGTGCCAGCAGCCGTGACAGGGTTAGCACAGATACGCAGTATTTT. It yields the protein CASSRDRVSTDTQYF.

This rearrangement joins TRBV7-9 to TRBJ2-3; a weak D match, TRBD2 (7 bases). The CDR3 length is 16 residues. Germline lookup yields CDR1 SEHNR and CDR2 FQNEAQ (reference sequence). Trimming took 2 bases from V and 6 from J, leaving 18 bases between them. CDR3 coding DNA: TGTGCCAGCAGCTTATCTTTAGGGGGGGCGGACGATACGCAGTATTTT. This sequence encodes CASSLSLGGADDTQYF.

The chain has TRBV27 and TRBJ1-1; the match to TRBD1 covers 10 bases. Trimming at V came to 5 bases and at J to 7 bases, leaving 4 bases not matched to a gene. This CDR3 spans 13 amino acids. Germline CDR1 reads MNHEY; CDR2 reads SMNVEV (reference sequence). The CDR3 region has the DNA TGTGCCAGCAGTAGGACAGGGGGGCGTGAAGCTTTCTTT. This codes for CASSRTGGREAFF.

V and J are TRBV3-1 (or the pseudogene TRBV3-2) and TRBJ1-1; unclear D gene. The V and J ends lost 1 base and 0 bases respectively, with 6 bases between them. The CDR3 has 14 residues. Germline values: CDR1 LGHDT, CDR2 YNNKEL (reference sequence). In DNA, the CDR3 is TGTGCCAGCAGCCAAGCTCTATTGAACACTGAAGCTTTCTTT. It specifies CASSQALLNTEAFF.

The chain has TRBV25-1 and TRBJ2-5, with unresolved D. This CDR3 comprises 13 residues. With 1 base removed from V and 5 bases from J, the gap between germline ends came to 8 bases. Germline CDR1 reads MGHDK; CDR2 reads SYGVNS. The CDR3: CASSEFRMETQYF. CDR3 DNA: TGTGCCAGCAGTGAATTTAGGATGGAGACCCAGTACTTC.

The rearrangement links TRBV4-2 to TRBJ1-1; D is ambiguous. Germline lookup yields CDR1 LGHNA and CDR2 YNFKEQ. The CDR3 has 13 residues. V was shortened by 1 base and J by 1 base, with 4 bases between the two germline ends. The CDR3 nucleotides read TGTGCCAGCAGCCAAGTGGGGAACACTGAAGCTTTCTTT. Translation gives CASSQVGNTEAFF.

The chain has TRBV6-5 and TRBJ2-7; 8 bases fit TRBD1. Germline loops: CDR1 MNHEY, CDR2 SVGAGI. V trimming: 6 bases; J trimming: 1 base; junction bases outside the gene matches: 8. This CDR3 contains 15 residues. The CDR3 DNA follows: TGTGCCAGCAGCCCCGGGACAGGTTCTTCCTACGAGCAGTACTTC. This encodes CASSPGTGSSYEQYF.

This chain uses TRBV30 with TRBJ1-1; D unresolved. V lost 2 bases, J lost 2 bases, and 9 bases lay in between. The CDR3 consists of 13 residues. The germline CDR1 and CDR2 sequences are GTSNPN and SVGIG (reference sequence). CDR3 in amino acids: CAWSSDYNTEAFF. CDR3 nucleotides: TGTGCCTGGAGTTCCGACTATAACACTGAAGCTTTCTTT.

The genes are TRBV7-2 and TRBJ2-2; D gene ambiguous. This CDR3 has 14 amino acids. Trimming took 5 bases from V and 4 from J, leaving 11 bases between them. The germline CDR1 and CDR2 sequences are SGHTA and FQGNSA. The CDR3 loop reads CASSRQPSTGELFF. In nucleotides, the CDR3 is TGTGCCAGCAGCCGGCAGCCCTCCACCGGGGAGCTGTTTTTT.